Shown below are 18 T cell receptor beta chains from a single sample sequenced in a study of blood T cells in healthy people across ages. PCR was performed a second time for roughly 7 to 11 cycles using a sample-barcoded 5' primer and a J-beta primer mix. TCRdb reprocessed the 5' RACE reads via MiXCR and lists one record per CDR3 protein. The table lists hundreds of thousands of distinct CDR3 sequences, 49% of them singletons, with around 32% in the top ten. The sequenced sample was blood. All receptors derive from a woman aged 60-70 years in good health.

V usage is TRBV20-1 and J usage is TRBJ2-1; D not certain. The CDR3 contains 15 residues. CDR1 and CDR2 (germline): DFQATT, SNEGSKA (reference sequence). Trimming took 6 bases from V and 6 from J, leaving 21 bases between them. Written as DNA, the CDR3 is TGCAGTGCACAATCCCAAACGTGGGGAACCAATGAGCAGTTCTTC. Protein product: CSAQSQTWGTNEQFF.

Regarding this clonotype: One junction end does not reproduce the germline sequence, and a read error may be involved. This rearrangement joins TRBV7-2 to TRBJ2-7; no clear D. Germline-derived CDR1 and CDR2 are SGHTA and FQGNSA. This CDR3 spans 15 amino acids. The CDR3 reads CASSSVTGFSYERYF. Here the CDR3 DNA reads TGTGCCAGCAGCTCGGTGACGGGTTTCTCCTACGAGCGGTACTTC.

The rearrangement links TRBV7-3 to TRBJ2-7; 10 nucleotides agree with TRBD2. The trim removed 0 bases at V and 0 bases at J, leaving 5 bases unmatched. Looked up from germline, CDR1 is SGHTA and CDR2 is FQGTGA. The CDR3 is made up of 17 amino acids. This CDR3 reads CASSLTRTSGSSYEQYF. The CDR3 nucleotides are TGTGCCAGCAGCTTAACCAGGACTAGCGGAAGCTCCTACGAGCAGTACTTC.

A few counts support this clonotype. The chain employs TRBV7-2 and TRBJ1-1; D is perhaps TRBD1 (6 bases). The CDR3 has 15 residues. V lost 4 bases and J 5 bases, leaving 17 bases between the germline ends. Germline assignment: CDR1 SGHTA and CDR2 FQGNSA. The chain's CDR3 is CASSSRGAWGTEAFF. The CDR3 DNA follows: TGTGCCAGCAGCTCCAGGGGCGCCTGGGGTACTGAAGCTTTCTTT.

This clonotype has ten or more counts. The chain couples TRBV7-2 to TRBJ2-6; 10 nucleotides line up with TRBD1. The V and J ends lost 6 bases and 1 base, in that order; junction bases with no gene match: 9. This CDR3 spans 18 amino acids. Per germline, CDR1 SGHTA and CDR2 FQGNSA. The CDR3 DNA reads TGTGCCAGCAGTCCCCTCATGGGACAGGGGTCTGGGGCCAACGTCCTGACTTTC. This encodes CASSPLMGQGSGANVLTF.

The chain employs TRBV6-2 or TRBV6-3 and TRBJ2-2; perhaps TRBD1 as D (6 bases). This CDR3 comprises 14 residues. Deletions cut 7 bases from V and 4 bases from J, with 13 bases between. The germline gives CDR1 MNHEY, CDR2 SVGEGT. For the CDR3, the DNA is TGTGCCAGCAACCCTTTGGGGGCCACCGGGGAGCTGTTTTTT. Amino acids: CASNPLGATGELFF.

The CDR3 spells CASSQSATGDSNQPQHF. CDR3 sequence (DNA): TGCGCCAGCAGCCAATCCGCGACAGGGGATAGCAATCAGCCCCAGCATTTT. J is TRBJ1-5 and V is TRBV4-3, with TRBD1 matching 8 bases. The trim removed 2 bases at V and 0 bases at J, leaving 6 bases unmatched. There are 17 residues in the CDR3. Germline CDR1 and CDR2: LGHNA and YSLEER.

The rearrangement links TRBV20-1 to TRBJ1-2; no clear D. Germline assignment: CDR1 DFQATT and CDR2 SNEGSKA (reference sequence). The CDR3 totals 15 residues. Trimming removed 0 bases from V and 5 bases from J, with 16 bases in between. The CDR3 DNA reads as TGCAGTGCTAGAGATCAGTATCTTGGGCAGTATGGCTACACCTTC. Protein product: CSARDQYLGQYGYTF.

This chain links TRBV24-1 with TRBJ2-1; D remains unclear. Trimming took 3 bases from V and 3 from J, leaving 5 bases between them. Germline V gene sequence: CDR1 KGHDR, CDR2 SFDVKD. The CDR3 loop spans 13 amino acids. CDR3: CATSDLFYNEQFF. The CDR3 DNA is TGTGCCACCAGTGATCTCTTCTACAATGAGCAGTTCTTC.

In nucleotides, the CDR3 is TGTGCCATCTCCCGGGACAGGGGGAACACTGAAGCTTTCTTT. Protein sequence: CAISRDRGNTEAFF. The J gene is TRBJ1-1, the V gene TRBV10-3, with TRBD1 matching 10 bases. The J segment lost 1 base and the V segment lost 8 bases, leaving 4 bases of the junction unmatched. The CDR3 is 14 residues long. The germline V gene has CDR1 ENHRY and CDR2 SYGVKD.

V usage is TRBV20-1 and J usage is TRBJ2-7; 10 positions match TRBD1. J was trimmed by 6 bases and V by 6 bases; bases with no gene match: 11. CDR1 and CDR2 (germline): DFQATT, SNEGSKA (reference sequence). CDR3 length equals 14 residues. The CDR3 nucleotides are TGCAGTGCCCCTTCCGGGACAGGGGTTGGCGAGCAGTACTTC. It specifies CSAPSGTGVGEQYF.

The V and J genes are TRBV7-2 and TRBJ1-2; D is unclear. The V end was cut by 1 base, the J end by 4 bases, with 13 bases between. The CDR3 sequence is 15 residues long. Germline V gene sequence: CDR1 SGHTA, CDR2 FQGNSA. The CDR3 sequence is CASSLGAALRYGYTF. CDR3 coding DNA: TGTGCCAGCAGCTTAGGAGCAGCCCTCCGCTATGGCTACACCTTC.

V usage is TRBV11-2 and J usage is TRBJ2-3; tentatively, D is TRBD1 or TRBD2 (6 bases each). Germline values: CDR1 SGHAT, CDR2 FQNNGV. This CDR3 is 16 amino acids long. V was trimmed by 0 bases and J by 5 bases, leaving 15 bases between them. CDR3 residues: CASSLEYGGEVDTQYF. Here the CDR3 DNA reads TGTGCCAGCAGCTTAGAGTACGGGGGCGAGGTAGATACGCAGTATTTT.

J is TRBJ2-7 and V is TRBV5-1, with no clear D. V was clipped by 2 bases and J by 3 bases, with 12 bases between them. This CDR3 spans 14 amino acids. Germline lookup yields CDR1 SGHRS and CDR2 YFSETQ. Written as DNA, the CDR3 is TGCGCCAGCAGCTTAGATGTCGAGAGCTACGAGCAGTACTTC. Translating it yields CASSLDVESYEQYF.

This clonotype was detected a few times. This chain connects TRBV6-2 or TRBV6-3 to TRBJ2-5, with 10 nucleotides matching TRBD2. The V gene end was trimmed by 0 bases and the J gene end by 1 base; junction bases not matched to a gene: 5. The CDR3 runs to 17 residues. Germline V lookup: CDR1 MNHEY, CDR2 SVGEGT. The CDR3 region has the DNA TGTGCCAGCAGTTACTCGAAGACTAGCGGGCGCCAAGAGACCCAGTACTTC. Its protein is CASSYSKTSGRQETQYF.

The V call is TRBV5-1, the J call TRBJ1-2; a weak D match, TRBD1 (5 bases). From germline, CDR1 is SGHRS and CDR2 YFSETQ. The CDR3 spans 14 residues. V was cut by 1 base and J by 4 bases, with 11 bases left in between. CDR3 sequence: CASSLYPGSYGYTF. CDR3 coding DNA: TGCGCCAGCAGCTTGTACCCAGGGTCCTATGGCTACACCTTC.

V usage is TRBV14 and J usage is TRBJ1-4; D remains ambiguous. Germline CDR1 SGHDN, CDR2 FVKESK. Deletions cut 5 bases from V and 4 bases from J, with 8 bases between. CDR3 length equals 13 residues. Written as DNA, the CDR3 is TGTGCCAGCAGCTTACAGATTAATGAAAAACTGTTTTTT. It yields the protein CASSLQINEKLFF.

The chain combines TRBV7-9 with TRBJ1-1; TRBD1 agrees at 7 bases. CDR3 length equals 15 residues. The germline CDR1 and CDR2 sequences are SEHNR and FQNEAQ (reference sequence). J gave up 0 bases and V 5 bases, and 6 bases lay outside the gene matches. As DNA, the CDR3 is TGTGCCAGCAGCGGTTGGGACAGCATGAACACTGAAGCTTTCTTT. Translation gives CASSGWDSMNTEAFF.